This passage covers 20 T cell receptor beta chains from one sample sequenced in a study of blood T cell repertoires in COVID-19 (dated by TCRdb to between 2020 and 2021). The protocol used for the library was the immunoSEQ multiplex PCR assay. TCRdb's version of the immuneACCESS table is confined to in-frame rearrangements and falls short of the full clone set. An unresolved V gene accounts for under half of the shortfall where checked; the remainder is of unknown origin. The sample data list 85,000 to 110,000 clones, and 88% of these were observed just once. Of the sample, approximately 3.5% is held by the ten largest clones. Sequenced material: peripheral blood. The receptors come from a human donor in a cohort sampled during active COVID-19.

The chain recombines TRBV7-3 with TRBJ2-3; tentatively, D is TRBD2 (6 bases). Trimming shortened V by 2 bases and J by 1 base, and 7 bases separated the two germline ends. From germline, CDR1 is SGHTA and CDR2 FQGTGA. There are 14 residues in the CDR3. The CDR3 loop is CASSLRGGTDTQYF. Here the CDR3 DNA reads TGTGCCAGCAGCTTACGCGGGGGCACAGATACGCAGTATTTT.

This sequence joins TRBV5-1 and TRBJ2-3; 7 bases agree with TRBD1. The CDR3 is 15 residues long. V lost 3 bases, J lost 1 base, and 5 bases stayed unmatched. The V gene's germline CDR1 is SGHRS and CDR2 YFSETQ. CDR3 in amino acids: CASSWTDRGTDTQYF. The CDR3 bases are TGCGCCAGCAGCTGGACAGACAGGGGCACAGATACGCAGTATTTT. The entire variable domain, with the rest obtained from reference TRBV5-1 and TRBJ2-3, is as follows: KAGVTQTPRYLIKTRGQQVTLSCSPISGHRSVSWYQQTPGQGLQFLFEYFSETQRNKGNFPGRFSGRQFSNSRSEMNVSTLELGDSALYLCASSWTDRGTDTQYFGPGTRLTVL.

In DNA form, the CDR3 reads TGTGCCATCGGGACTAGCGGGGGCTCCTACAATGAGCAGTTCTTC. This codes for CAIGTSGGSYNEQFF. This chain links TRBV10-3 with TRBJ2-1, with 14 bases that match TRBD2. This CDR3 has 15 amino acids. Germline-derived CDR1 and CDR2 are ENHRY and SYGVKD. Losses at the gene ends were 8 bases for V and 0 bases for J; bases not matched to a gene: 0.

The count of this clone is one. This chain uses TRBV30 with TRBJ1-3; TRBD1 is a possible D gene (5 bases). Germline CDR1 is GTSNPN and CDR2 is SVGIG (reference sequence). The CDR3 is 15 residues long. V dropped 2 bases and J dropped 2 bases, with 13 bases sitting between them. CDR3 nucleotides: TGTGCCTGGAGTACCGGGGGGGTAGCTGGAAACACCATATATTTT. This gives the protein CAWSTGGVAGNTIYF.

J is TRBJ1-2 and V is TRBV18, with no clear D. CDR1 KGHSH and CDR2 LQKENI come from the germline V gene. The CDR3 sequence is 13 residues long. With 2 bases removed from V and 5 bases from J, the gap between germline ends came to 9 bases. Here the CDR3 DNA reads TGTGCCAGCTCACCAGCGGCGGGGTATGGCTACACCTTC. Amino acid sequence: CASSPAAGYGYTF.

The chain uses TRBV19 and TRBJ2-1, with 11 bases identical to TRBD2. The germline gives CDR1 LNHDA, CDR2 SQIVND (reference sequence). This CDR3 spans 19 amino acids. Unmatched junction bases numbered 19, after V lost 3 bases and J lost 9 bases. In nucleotides, the CDR3 is TGTGCCAGTAGTATGACCGTGACCCGGGGGCTAGCGGGAGGAGGTGAGCAGTTCTTC. This codes for CASSMTVTRGLAGGGEQFF. The full variable domain, completed using reference TRBV19 and TRBJ2-1, is DGGITQSPKYLFRKEGQNVTLSCEQNLNHDAMYWYRQDPGQGLRLIYYSQIVNDFQKGDIAEGYSVSREKKESFPLTVTSAQKNPTAFYLCASSMTVTRGLAGGGEQFFGPGTRLTVL.

The rearrangement uses TRBV5-1 and TRBJ1-5; possibly TRBD1 for D (5 bases). V was cut by 0 bases and J by 6 bases, with 16 bases left in between. Per the germline V gene, CDR1 is SGHRS and CDR2 is YFSETQ. The CDR3 runs to 16 residues. CDR3 protein: CASSLEGRDGSQPQHF. The CDR3 region has the DNA TGCGCCAGCAGCTTGGAGGGAAGGGACGGGAGTCAGCCCCAGCATTTT.

The rearrangement uses TRBV19 and TRBJ2-5, with D unclear. The ends were cut back, 6 bases at V and 1 base at J, with 9 bases in the middle. The CDR3 runs 13 residues. The germline CDR1 and CDR2 sequences are LNHDA and SQIVND (reference sequence). The CDR3 loop is CASRGYLQETQYF. CDR3 bases: TGTGCCAGTAGGGGCTACCTCCAAGAGACCCAGTACTTC.

The chain joins TRBV5-1 to TRBJ1-1, with 7 bases that match TRBD1. This CDR3 region has 16 residues. With V trimmed by 3 bases and J by 0 bases, 8 bases remained unmatched. The germline gives CDR1 SGHRS, CDR2 YFSETQ. CDR3 coding DNA: TGCGCCAGCAGCTCACAGGGGCGACATATGAACACTGAAGCTTTCTTT. This codes for CASSSQGRHMNTEAFF.

J is TRBJ2-7 and V is TRBV7-6, with 11 nucleotides matching TRBD2. The CDR3 sequence is 15 residues long. Germline CDR1 and CDR2: SGHVS and FNYEAQ. V dropped 6 bases and J dropped 0; count of bases not matched to a gene: 4. CDR3 loop: CASRPLAGGSYEQYF. CDR3 nucleotide sequence: TGTGCCAGCAGGCCCCTAGCGGGGGGCTCCTACGAGCAGTACTTC.

This clone was detected a few times. The junction shows a germline mismatch at one end, possibly a read error. The chain has TRBV4-3 and TRBJ2-7; TRBD2 is a possible D gene (6 bases). Per germline, CDR1 LGHNA and CDR2 YSLEER. CDR3 length: 13 amino acids. CDR3 in DNA: TGCGCCAGCAGCCAAGATCCCACTAGCCGGGCGGGGTTC. It codes for CASSQDPTSRAGF.

This chain links TRBV7-2 with TRBJ2-5, with D tentatively TRBD1 (6 bases). Trimming took 1 base from V and 0 from J, leaving 15 bases between them. Germline V lookup: CDR1 SGHTA, CDR2 FQGNSA. CDR3 length: 17 residues. The CDR3: CASSLGGQGIYQETQYF. The DNA of the CDR3 is TGTGCCAGCAGCTTAGGAGGCCAGGGGATCTACCAAGAGACCCAGTACTTC. Filled out from reference TRBV7-2 and TRBJ2-5, the complete variable domain reads GAGVSQSPSNKVTEKGKDVELRCDPISGHTALYWYRQSLGQGLEFLIYFQGNSAPDKSGLPSDRFSAERTGGSVSTLTIQRTQQEDSAVYLCASSLGGQGIYQETQYFGPGTRLLVL.

This clone came up a few times. The rearrangement links TRBV30 to TRBJ1-5; 8 bases are shared with TRBD1. From germline, CDR1 is GTSNPN and CDR2 SVGIG (reference sequence). V was clipped by 1 base and J by 7 bases; unmatched bases: 9. The length of the CDR3 is 15 residues. The CDR3 sequence is CAWSEGAGGGQPQHF. CDR3 in DNA: TGTGCCTGGAGTGAAGGGGCAGGGGGCGGCCAGCCCCAGCATTTT.

CDR3 sequence reads: CASRPGLARTDTQYF. CDR3 sequence (DNA): TGTGCCAGCAGACCGGGACTAGCTAGAACAGATACGCAGTATTTT. The V call is TRBV5-4, the J call TRBJ2-3; 9 nucleotides match TRBD2. The CDR3 is 15 residues long. Trimming removed 5 bases from V and 3 bases from J; junction bases left unmatched: 7. Germline assignment: CDR1 SGHNT and CDR2 YYREEE (reference sequence).

The chain combines TRBV29-1 with TRBJ1-1; D gene uncertain. The CDR3 consists of 13 residues. Trimming stripped 7 bases from V and 1 base from J, with 13 bases between. Looked up from germline, CDR1 is SQVTM and CDR2 is ANQGSEA. The CDR3 here is CSARAGPNTEAFF. For the CDR3, the DNA is TGCAGCGCTCGAGCTGGGCCGAACACTGAAGCTTTCTTT.

The CDR3 reads CASRVTSGRAYEQYF. The CDR3 DNA reads as TGTGCCAGCAGGGTCACTAGCGGGAGAGCCTACGAGCAGTACTTC. The chain combines TRBV25-1 with TRBJ2-7; 11 nucleotides agree with TRBD2. The V segment lost 6 bases and the J segment 2 bases; nucleotides outside the gene matches: 6. The CDR3 runs 15 residues. Looked up from germline, CDR1 is MGHDK and CDR2 is SYGVNS.

The genes are TRBV7-6 and TRBJ2-7, with unresolved D. There are 13 residues in the CDR3. The V end was cut by 5 bases, the J end by 0 bases, with 8 bases between. Germline V gives CDR1 SGHVS, CDR2 FNYEAQ. The CDR3, as DNA: TGTGCCAGCAGCCGTTTATCCTCCTACGAGCAGTACTTC. This sequence encodes CASSRLSSYEQYF.

The genes are TRBV12-5 and TRBJ1-2; 7 bases fit TRBD1. The CDR3 is 14 residues long. V was clipped by 6 bases and J by 6 bases; unmatched bases: 10. The germline V gene encodes CDR1 LGHNT and CDR2 FRNRAP. The CDR3 nucleotides are TGTGCTAGTGGACTATTAGACAGGGTTAATGGCTACACCTTC. It specifies CASGLLDRVNGYTF.

The rearrangement uses TRBV7-8 and TRBJ1-2, with D maybe TRBD1 (5 bases). The CDR3 sequence is 15 residues long. Germline V gene sequence: CDR1 SGHVS, CDR2 FQNEAQ. Trimming pared 1 base from V and 4 bases from J, leaving 13 bases between. The CDR3 nucleotides are TGTGCCAGCAGCTTAGTCGCAGGGATAACCTATGGCTACACCTTC. It encodes CASSLVAGITYGYTF.

This clone was detected once. The chain is built from TRBV15 and TRBJ2-5, with D perhaps matching TRBD2 (6 bases). This CDR3 spans 15 amino acids. Per germline, CDR1 LNHNV and CDR2 YYDKDF (reference sequence). Trimming pared 1 base from V and 4 bases from J, leaving 13 bases between. In DNA, the CDR3 is TGTGCCACCAGCAGAGGACTAGGCTTGGGAGAGACCCAGTACTTC. Translating gives CATSRGLGLGETQYF.